These 13 T cell receptor beta chains came from one sample sequenced in a study of blood T cell repertoires in COVID-19 (dated by TCRdb to the early 2020s). Receptor amplification or capture employed the immunoSEQ multiplex PCR assay. TCRdb's version of the immuneACCESS table is confined to in-frame rearrangements and falls short of the full clone set. An unresolved V gene accounts for under half of the shortfall where checked; the remainder is of unknown origin. The sample contains 99,000 or so clones, around nine tenths of them found a single time. The biggest ten clones account for roughly 5.3% of the sample. The sample comprised peripheral blood. The receptor set was obtained from a human donor in a cohort sampled during active COVID-19.

This chain joins TRBV14 and TRBJ2-1; 7 nucleotides align to TRBD2. There are 18 residues in the CDR3. V shed 1 base and J 1 base; nucleotides not matched to a gene: 10. The germline CDR1 and CDR2 sequences are SGHDN and FVKESK. CDR3 nucleotides: TGTGCCAGCAGCCAAGGGGGTTTGGGGGAGGGATCCTACAATGAGCAGTTCTTC. The encoded protein is CASSQGGLGEGSYNEQFF.

This chain links TRBV10-1 with TRBJ2-3, with 8 bases aligning to TRBD2. This CDR3 comprises 17 residues. Losses at the gene ends were 2 bases for V and 6 bases for J; bases not matched to a gene: 13. CDR1 WNHNN and CDR2 SYGVQD come from the germline V gene (reference sequence). Written as DNA, the CDR3 is TGCGCCAGCAGTGAGAAATTTGGGACTAGGGACATGGATACGCAGTATTTT. This codes for CASSEKFGTRDMDTQYF.

This chain links TRBV10-1 with TRBJ2-5; D uncertain. The CDR3 consists of 13 residues. The ends were cut back, 3 bases at V and 3 bases at J, with 8 bases in the middle. CDR1 and CDR2 (germline): WNHNN, SYGVQD (reference sequence). This chain's CDR3 is CASSDGSEETQYF. For the CDR3, the DNA is TGCGCCAGCAGTGATGGCTCCGAAGAGACCCAGTACTTC.

This clone was counted a single time. The chain is built from TRBV5-6 and TRBJ2-5, with a tentative D call TRBD2 (5 bases). This CDR3 is built from 14 residues. Germline-derived CDR1 and CDR2 are SGHDT and YYEEEE. V was cut by 4 bases and J by 0 bases, with 10 bases left in between. The CDR3 here is CASSPPGYQETQYF. DNA of the CDR3: TGTGCCAGCAGCCCTCCGGGGTACCAAGAGACCCAGTACTTC.

This chain joins TRBV11-2 and TRBJ1-2, with 8 bases lining up with TRBD1. There are 13 residues in the CDR3. Unmatched junction bases numbered 6, after V lost 5 bases and J lost 7 bases. CDR1 is SGHAT and CDR2 is FQNNGV in the germline V gene. CDR3 region: CASSHGTGFGYTF. In DNA, the CDR3 is TGTGCCAGCAGCCATGGGACAGGCTTTGGCTACACCTTC. Looking up the rest from reference TRBV11-2 and TRBJ1-2 gives the full variable domain: EAGVAQSPRYKIIEKRQSVAFWCNPISGHATLYWYQQILGQGPKLLIQFQNNGVVDDSQLPKDRFSAERLKGVDSTLKIQPAKLEDSAVYLCASSHGTGFGYTFGSGTRLTVV.

The chain uses TRBV5-1 and TRBJ1-2; D is ambiguous. CDR1 and CDR2 (germline): SGHRS, YFSETQ. The CDR3 has 13 amino acids. Trimming shortened V by 2 bases and J by 5 bases, and 10 bases separated the two germline ends. The CDR3 reads CASSFGVDYGYTF. The DNA of the CDR3 is TGCGCCAGCAGCTTCGGGGTGGATTATGGCTACACCTTC.

J is TRBJ2-2 and V is TRBV9, with a weak D call TRBD2 (7 bases). The CDR3 loop spans 17 amino acids. CDR1 is SGDLS, CDR2 YYNGEE, per germline. Trimming shortened V by 4 bases and J by 4 bases, and 20 bases separated the two germline ends. The CDR3 region has the DNA TGTGCCAGCAGCCCCATGGGGGGGGCAGGGCTCACCGGGGAGCTGTTTTTT. It codes for CASSPMGGAGLTGELFF.

The rearrangement uses TRBV10-3 and TRBJ1-4; 7 bases match TRBD1. Germline CDR1 is ENHRY and CDR2 is SYGVKD. This CDR3 comprises 14 residues. CDR3: CAYQGGTVNEKLFF. CDR3 nucleotide sequence: TGTGCGTACCAGGGGGGAACCGTTAATGAAAAACTGTTTTTT.

The chain uses TRBV6-5 and TRBJ1-5, with 9 bases that match TRBD1. The CDR3 extends over 14 amino acids. Germline CDR1 reads MNHEY; CDR2 reads SVGAGI. V trimming: 4 bases; J trimming: 4 bases; junction bases outside the gene matches: 2. The CDR3 spells CASSWGQGNQPQHF. CDR3 coding DNA: TGTGCCAGCAGTTGGGGACAGGGAAATCAGCCCCAGCATTTT.

The V call is TRBV7-6, the J call TRBJ2-2; no definite D call. The V end lost 5 bases, the J end lost 1 base, and 8 bases lay between the germline ends. The length of the CDR3 is 14 residues. CDR1 SGHVS and CDR2 FNYEAQ come from the germline V gene. In DNA, the CDR3 is TGTGCCAGCAGCGTAGACGGGAACACCGGGGAGCTGTTTTTT. Translation: CASSVDGNTGELFF.

The chain uses TRBV9 and TRBJ2-5, with D possibly being TRBD1 (7 bases). Germline V lookup: CDR1 SGDLS, CDR2 YYNGEE. The V and J ends lost 0 bases and 5 bases respectively, with 17 bases between them. This CDR3 comprises 16 residues. The DNA for the CDR3 is TGTGCCAGCAGCGTAGGAGGAGGGGGCGCGGGGGAGACCCAGTACTTC. Residues: CASSVGGGGAGETQYF.

Only one count was recorded for this clone. The genes are TRBV18 and TRBJ2-5; no clear D gene. Between the trimmed V and J ends, which lost 5 bases and 4 bases, there was a span of 11 bases. In germline, CDR1 is KGHSH, CDR2 LQKENI. This CDR3 region has 13 residues. The CDR3 spells CASSSGVGETQYF. In DNA form, the CDR3 reads TGTGCCAGCTCATCAGGTGTAGGAGAGACCCAGTACTTC.

A word on this clone: Other nucleotide sequences from this sample produce the same CDR3. The chain is built from TRBV5-4 and TRBJ2-2, with 9 bases lining up with TRBD1. The V and J ends lost 2 bases and 2 bases, in that order; junction bases with no gene match: 7. Germline V lookup: CDR1 SGHNT, CDR2 YYREEE (reference sequence). The CDR3 has 17 amino acids. The CDR3 nucleotides are TGTGCCAGCAGCTTAGACCGGACAGGGGCCAACACCGGGGAGCTGTTTTTT. Its translation is CASSLDRTGANTGELFF.